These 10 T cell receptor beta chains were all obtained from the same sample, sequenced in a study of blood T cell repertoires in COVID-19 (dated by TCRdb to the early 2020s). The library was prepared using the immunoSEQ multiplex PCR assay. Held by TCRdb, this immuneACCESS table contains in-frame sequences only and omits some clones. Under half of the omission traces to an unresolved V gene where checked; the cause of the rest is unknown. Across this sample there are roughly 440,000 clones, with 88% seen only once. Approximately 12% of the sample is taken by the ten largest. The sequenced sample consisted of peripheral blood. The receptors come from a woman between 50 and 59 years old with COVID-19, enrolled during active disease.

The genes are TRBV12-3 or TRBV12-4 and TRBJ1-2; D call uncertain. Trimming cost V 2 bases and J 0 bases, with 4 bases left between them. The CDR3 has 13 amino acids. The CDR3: CASSLQSNYGYTF. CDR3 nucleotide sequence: TGTGCCAGCAGTTTACAATCTAACTATGGCTACACCTTC.

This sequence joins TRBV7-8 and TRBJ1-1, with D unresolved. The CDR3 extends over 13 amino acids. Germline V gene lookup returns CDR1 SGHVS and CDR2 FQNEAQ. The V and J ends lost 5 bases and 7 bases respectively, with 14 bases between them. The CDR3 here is CASSHDLNGEAFF. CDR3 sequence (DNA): TGTGCCAGCAGCCATGATTTGAACGGTGAAGCTTTCTTT.

DNA for the CDR3: TGTGCCAGCAGTGAAGCGGGCGGGGGGTGGAAGACCCAGTACTTC. Its protein product is CASSEAGGGWKTQYF. The chain is built from TRBV2 and TRBJ2-5, with 8 bases identical to TRBD2. This CDR3 spans 15 amino acids. With 0 bases clipped from V and 6 bases from J, the junction kept 6 bases outside the gene matches. CDR1 is SNHLY and CDR2 is FYNNEI in the germline V gene.

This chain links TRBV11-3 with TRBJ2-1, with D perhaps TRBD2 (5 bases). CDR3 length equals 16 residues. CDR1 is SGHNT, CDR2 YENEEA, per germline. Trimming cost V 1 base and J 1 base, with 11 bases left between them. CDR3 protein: CASSLGLRTSYNEQFF. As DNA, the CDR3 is TGTGCCAGCAGCTTAGGGCTACGGACTTCCTACAATGAGCAGTTCTTC. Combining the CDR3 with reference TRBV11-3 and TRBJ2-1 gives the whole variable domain EAGVVQSPRYKIIEKKQPVAFWCNPISGHNTLYWYLQNLGQGPELLIRYENEEAVDDSQLPKDRFSAERLKGVDSTLKIQPAELGDSAVYLCASSLGLRTSYNEQFFGPGTRLTVL.

The CDR3 is CASSIRQHRGNTIYF. CDR3 coding DNA: TGTGCCAGTAGTATAAGACAGCATCGTGGAAACACCATATATTTT. The rearrangement uses TRBV19 and TRBJ1-3; D is perhaps TRBD1 (5 bases). This CDR3 region has 15 residues. The germline V gene has CDR1 LNHDA and CDR2 SQIVND (reference sequence). V lost 2 bases and J lost 3, with 11 bases in between.

CDR3 sequence reads: CASSQEKEVGETQYF. In DNA form, the CDR3 reads TGCGCCAGCAGCCAAGAAAAGGAGGTAGGAGAGACCCAGTACTTC. The chain has TRBV4-1 and TRBJ2-5; perhaps TRBD2 as D (5 bases). In germline, CDR1 is MGHRA, CDR2 YSYEKL. V was clipped by 0 bases and J by 4 bases, with 12 bases between them. This CDR3 spans 15 amino acids.

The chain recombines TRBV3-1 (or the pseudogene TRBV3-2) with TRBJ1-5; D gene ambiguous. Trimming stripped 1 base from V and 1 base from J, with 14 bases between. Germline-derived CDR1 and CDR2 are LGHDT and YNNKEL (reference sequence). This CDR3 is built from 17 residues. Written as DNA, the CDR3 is TGTGCCAGCAGCCAAGGAGGAGGCCTCGGAAGCAATCAGCCCCAGCATTTT. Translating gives CASSQGGGLGSNQPQHF.

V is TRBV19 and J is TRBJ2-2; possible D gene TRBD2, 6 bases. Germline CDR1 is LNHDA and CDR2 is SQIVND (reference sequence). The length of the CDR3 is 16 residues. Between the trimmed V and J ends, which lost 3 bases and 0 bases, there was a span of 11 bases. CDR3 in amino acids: CASSIAGRSNTGELFF. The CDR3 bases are TGTGCCAGTAGTATCGCGGGGAGATCGAACACCGGGGAGCTGTTTTTT.

This CDR3 reads CSVEDPRRDEQFF. CDR3 nucleotide sequence: TGCAGCGTTGAAGATCCCCGGAGGGATGAGCAGTTCTTC. V is TRBV29-1 and J is TRBJ2-1; perhaps TRBD2 as D (6 bases). This CDR3 spans 13 amino acids. The ends were cut back, 0 bases at V and 8 bases at J, with 11 bases in the middle. The germline gives CDR1 SQVTM, CDR2 ANQGSEA.

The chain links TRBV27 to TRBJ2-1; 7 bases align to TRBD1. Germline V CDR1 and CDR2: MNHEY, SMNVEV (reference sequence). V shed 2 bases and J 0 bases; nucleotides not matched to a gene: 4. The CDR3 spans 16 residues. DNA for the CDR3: TGTGCCAGCAGTTTAGTTCAGGGGGTCTCCTACAATGAGCAGTTCTTC. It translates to CASSLVQGVSYNEQFF.